This is a list of T cell receptor beta chains from one sample in a study of T-cell reconstitution after alpha-beta-depleted transplantation in children. From the PCR reads, TCRdb called clonotypes with MiXCR, one entry per CDR3 protein. This table holds some 600,000 distinct CDR3 sequences, over 10% found once. Specimen: PBMCs, mostly from graft donor cells, collected 360 days after TCRalphabeta/CD19-depleted stem cell transplant. The receptors were gathered from a male patient aged 5 to 17 who had a stem cell transplant for acute myeloid leukemia, so the T cells may come from the graft donor. CDR3s include the opening cysteine and the closing phenylalanine or tryptophan. D genes are given only for firm matches. Some rows mark clone size as missing; the rest say once, few, many or name a class of expanded clone.

TGTGCCAGCAGCCCATGGACTAGCGGGAAGTACGAGCAGTACTTC,CASSPWTSGKYEQYF,15,TRBJ2-7,TRBD2,TRBV14,NA
TGTGCCAGCAGCTCTGGGGCTAGTCAAGAGACCCAGTACTTC,CASSSGASQETQYF,14,TRBJ2-5,NA,TRBV11-3,NA
TGCAGTGCTTTCGATAGGACAGGGCGAACAGATACGCAGTATTTT,CSAFDRTGRTDTQYF,15,TRBJ2-3,TRBD1,TRBV20-1,few
TGTGCCAGCAGCCCAAGAGTAGGGAATGGGCAGTTCTTC,CASSPRVGNGQFF,13,TRBJ2-1,NA,TRBV7-3,many
TGTGCCAGCAGCTCGGGACAGAATGAGCAGTTCTTC,CASSSGQNEQFF,12,TRBJ2-1,TRBD1,TRBV3-1,NA
TGCAGTGCTAGAGATAAGGGCACTAGCGGTAGACGCACAGATACGCAGTATTTT,CSARDKGTSGRRTDTQYF,18,TRBJ2-3,TRBD2,TRBV20-1,few
TGCAGTGCGGCGACAGGAGCTACAGGGGCCAACGTCCTGACTTTC,CSAATGATGANVLTF,15,TRBJ2-6,NA,TRBV20-1,NA
TGCAGCGTTCTGGGGGGCACTGAAGCTTTCTTT,CSVLGGTEAFF,11,TRBJ1-1,NA,TRBV29-1,few
TGTGCCAGCAGTCCCAGGGAGATAGCATGGGATGAGCAGTTCTTC,CASSPREIAWDEQFF,15,TRBJ2-1,NA,TRBV6-1,many
TGTGCCAGCAGTTCCCTGGACATAAACACCGGGGAGCTGTTTTTT,CASSSLDINTGELFF,15,TRBJ2-2,NA,TRBV28,NA
TGTGCCAGCAGTTTATCCGGCGTTGGAAACACCATATATTTT,CASSLSGVGNTIYF,14,TRBJ1-3,NA,TRBV28,few
TGTGCCAGCAGCCATCATGACAGGGCCAACACTGAAGCTTTCTTT,CASSHHDRANTEAFF,15,TRBJ1-1,TRBD1,TRBV3-1,few
TGCAGTGCTAGATTGGCTGGGGCCAACGTCCTGACTTTC,CSARLAGANVLTF,13,TRBJ2-6,NA,TRBV20-1,NA
TGCAGCGTTAAGGGTTGGGTCACTGAAGCTTTCTTT,CSVKGWVTEAFF,12,TRBJ1-1,NA,TRBV29-1,few
TGTGCCAGCAGCTCTATACTCGGGGATGAGCAGTTCTTC,CASSSILGDEQFF,13,TRBJ2-1,NA,TRBV7-3,few
TGTGCTAGTGGTTTGGTAGGGGCAGGACACAACTATGGCTACACCTTC,CASGLVGAGHNYGYTF,16,TRBJ1-2,NA,TRBV12-5,few
TGTGCCAGCAGCGTAGGAGGGCTACACCAAGAGACCCAGTACTTC,CASSVGGLHQETQYF,15,TRBJ2-5,NA,TRBV9,NA
TGCAGTGCTAGAGGTAGGCGTCGGAGTACGTACTTCTACGAGCAGTACTTC,CSARGRRRSTYFYEQYF,17,TRBJ2-7,NA,TRBV20-1,few
TGTGCCACCTCTGGCGGAAACCGGGGAGGGGTCCCAGAGCAGTTCTTC,CATSGGNRGGVPEQFF,16,TRBJ2-1,TRBD2,TRBV5-4,many
TGTGCCAGCAGTTCCGGACAGGGGAGGAACACTGAAGCTTTCTTT,CASSSGQGRNTEAFF,15,TRBJ1-1,TRBD1,TRBV12-3/TRBV12-4,few